The source of this T cell receptor beta chain is a study of T cell responses to AZD1222 COVID-19 vaccine. Study-level results: No day 14 peak samples; only post-peak repertoires were characterized.

Assay used: immunoSEQ multiplex PCR; TCRdb lists only in-frame clones, some missing. The sample has roughly 120,000 clones; around 90% are singletons. Comments on this clone: Its antigen is not known.

The germline gives CDR1 SGDLS, CDR2 YYNGEE. The CDR3 is 15 amino acids. With 0 bases clipped from V and 5 bases from J, the junction kept 8 bases outside the gene matches. The chain combines TRBV9 with TRBJ2-7, with 7 positions matching TRBD2. The sequencing here drew on peripheral blood, taken on day 0 of AZD1222 vaccination. The sequence was obtained from an adult in good health. The CDR3 nucleotides are TGTGCCAGCAGCGTAGCGGTGGGAGGGTTAGACGAGCAGTACTTC. It translates to CASSVAVGGLDEQYF.